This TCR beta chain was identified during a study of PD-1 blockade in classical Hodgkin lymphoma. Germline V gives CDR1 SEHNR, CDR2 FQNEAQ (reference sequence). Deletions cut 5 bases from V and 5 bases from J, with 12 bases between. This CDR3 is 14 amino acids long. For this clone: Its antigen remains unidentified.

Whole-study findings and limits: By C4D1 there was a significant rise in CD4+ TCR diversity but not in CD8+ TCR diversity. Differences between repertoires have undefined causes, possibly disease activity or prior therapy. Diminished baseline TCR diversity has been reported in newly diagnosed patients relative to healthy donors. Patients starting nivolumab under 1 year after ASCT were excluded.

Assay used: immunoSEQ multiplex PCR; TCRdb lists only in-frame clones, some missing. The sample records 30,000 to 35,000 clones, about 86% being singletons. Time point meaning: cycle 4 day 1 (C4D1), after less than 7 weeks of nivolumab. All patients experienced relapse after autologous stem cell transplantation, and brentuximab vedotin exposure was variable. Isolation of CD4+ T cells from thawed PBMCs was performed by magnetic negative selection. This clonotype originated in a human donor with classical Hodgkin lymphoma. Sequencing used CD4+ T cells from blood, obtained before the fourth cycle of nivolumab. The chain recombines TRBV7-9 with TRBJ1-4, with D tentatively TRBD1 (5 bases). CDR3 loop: CASSRDSKNEKLFF. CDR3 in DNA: TGTGCCAGCAGCCGCGACAGTAAAAATGAAAAACTGTTTTTT.